Here is one T cell receptor (beta chain) with its context. Trimming cost V 4 bases and J 7 bases, with 15 bases left between them. CDR1 is SGHDT, CDR2 YYEEEE, per germline. The CDR3 sequence is 13 residues long. These data are taken from a study of blood T cell repertoires in COVID-19. Study summary: Samples representing acute and convalescent COVID-19 were sourced from the United States, Italy and Spain. T cells, B-cell-depleted T cells, or PBMCs supplied cDNA or gDNA.

TCRdb's copy holds only in-frame clones and misses some; the assay was immunoSEQ multiplex PCR. The sample lists under 350,000 clones, approximately 83% occurring once. This sequence was found in a woman aged 45-59 years who had recovered from COVID-19. The V and J genes are TRBV5-6 and TRBJ2-7, with a weak D call TRBD2 (6 bases). The sequencing input was peripheral blood. CDR3: CASSPGYGGEQYF. Written as DNA, the CDR3 is TGTGCCAGCAGCCCTGGTTACGGGGGTGAGCAGTACTTC.